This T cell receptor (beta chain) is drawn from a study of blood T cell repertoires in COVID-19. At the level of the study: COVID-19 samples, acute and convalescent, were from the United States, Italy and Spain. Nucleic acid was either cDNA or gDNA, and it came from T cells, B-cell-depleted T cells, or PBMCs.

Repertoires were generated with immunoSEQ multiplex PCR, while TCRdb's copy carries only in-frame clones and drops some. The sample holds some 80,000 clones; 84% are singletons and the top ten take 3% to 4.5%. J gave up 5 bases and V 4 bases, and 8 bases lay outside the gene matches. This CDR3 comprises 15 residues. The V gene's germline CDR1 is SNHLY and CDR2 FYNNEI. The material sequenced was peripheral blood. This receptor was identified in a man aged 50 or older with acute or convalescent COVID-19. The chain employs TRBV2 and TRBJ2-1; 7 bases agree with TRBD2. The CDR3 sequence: CASSGEGLKNNEQFF. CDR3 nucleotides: TGTGCCAGCAGTGGGGAGGGACTCAAGAACAATGAGCAGTTCTTC.